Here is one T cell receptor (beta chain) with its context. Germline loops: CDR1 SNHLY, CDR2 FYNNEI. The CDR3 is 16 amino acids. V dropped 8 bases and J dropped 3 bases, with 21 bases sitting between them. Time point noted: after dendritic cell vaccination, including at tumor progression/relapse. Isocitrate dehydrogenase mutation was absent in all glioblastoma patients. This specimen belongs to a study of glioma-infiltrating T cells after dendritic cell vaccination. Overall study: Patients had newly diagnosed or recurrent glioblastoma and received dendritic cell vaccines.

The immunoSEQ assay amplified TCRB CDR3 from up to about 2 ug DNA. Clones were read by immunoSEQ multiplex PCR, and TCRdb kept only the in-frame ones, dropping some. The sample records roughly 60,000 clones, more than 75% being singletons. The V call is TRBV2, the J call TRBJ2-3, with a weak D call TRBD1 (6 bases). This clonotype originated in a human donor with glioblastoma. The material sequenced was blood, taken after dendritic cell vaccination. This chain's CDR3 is CASLGLAAGETDTQYF. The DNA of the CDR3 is TGTGCCAGCCTGGGCCTCGCGGCAGGGGAAACAGATACGCAGTATTTT.